This T cell receptor (beta chain) was observed in a study of early T cells in non-severe SARS-CoV-2 infection. About the research overall: Sequenced bulk RNA came from whole blood that was unsorted, and chains were unpaired.

Whole-study findings and limits: Matches to VDJdb favored anti-spike CD8 responses and missed private and CD4 specificities.

This CDR3 spans 12 amino acids. With 5 bases removed from V and 4 bases from J, the gap between germline ends came to 9 bases. In this sample, this clonotype turned up many times. Its antigen is not known. Molecules of cDNA were individually given unique molecular identifiers that were attached to them. TCRdb re-analysed the 5' RACE reads in MiXCR, keeping a single row per CDR3 protein. The sample records approximately 100,000 distinct CDR3 sequences, approximately 10% being singletons. Source material: whole blood. The sequence was obtained from an adult who was a healthcare worker with PCR-confirmed SARS-CoV-2 infection or an uninfected control (not recorded which). This chain connects TRBV12-3 or TRBV12-4 to TRBJ2-7; TRBD1 might be the D (6 bases). This CDR3 is CASSPTGYEQYF. CDR3 DNA sequence: TGTGCCAGCAGTCCTACAGGGTACGAGCAGTACTTC.